These 13 T cell receptor beta chains were all obtained from the same sample, sequenced in a study of blood T cell repertoires in COVID-19. This table comes from immunoSEQ multiplex PCR, and its TCRdb copy is limited to in-frame clones, with some not included. The table shows 120,000 to 150,000 clones, with under 85% occurring only once. Sequences were obtained from peripheral blood. These TCRs come from a human donor in a cohort sampled during active COVID-19.

This clone was counted once. The genes are TRBV18 and TRBJ1-1; D unclear. This CDR3 is 14 amino acids long. V was pared by 4 bases and J by 1 base, with 10 bases between. In germline, CDR1 is KGHSH, CDR2 LQKENI. CDR3 nucleotide sequence: TGTGCCAGCTCACTCAGGCGGGAGAACACTGAAGCTTTCTTT. As protein: CASSLRRENTEAFF.

This sequence joins TRBV4-1 and TRBJ1-4; 7 nucleotides line up with TRBD1. This CDR3 contains 19 residues. Germline CDR1 and CDR2: MGHRA and YSYEKL. With 4 bases clipped from V and 7 bases from J, the junction kept 21 bases outside the gene matches. In nucleotides, the CDR3 is TGCGCCAGCAGCCCACGACCCTTCCACGAGGGGGCCTTTCCTGAAAAACTGTTTTTT. This encodes CASSPRPFHEGAFPEKLFF.

This chain uses TRBV6-5 with TRBJ2-3; 7 bases agree with TRBD2. The CDR3 contains 16 residues. The ends lost 0 bases at V and 0 bases at J; junction bases unmatched: 3. CDR1 and CDR2 from the germline V gene are MNHEY and SVGAGI. The CDR3 region is CASSYSGGRSTDTQYF. In nucleotides, the CDR3 is TGTGCCAGCAGTTACTCCGGGGGGAGAAGCACAGATACGCAGTATTTT.

The chain employs TRBV12-5 and TRBJ1-2, with D hard to call. This CDR3 contains 14 residues. V lost 7 bases and J lost 3, with 15 bases in between. Germline-derived CDR1 and CDR2 are LGHNT and FRNRAP. CDR3 sequence reads: CASEIRTSDYGYTF. CDR3 coding DNA: TGTGCTAGTGAAATCCGAACTTCTGACTATGGCTACACCTTC.

The chain links TRBV7-2 to TRBJ2-7; 13 bases map to TRBD2. The germline gives CDR1 SGHTA, CDR2 FQGNSA. The CDR3 is 15 residues long. J was trimmed by 2 bases and V by 6 bases; bases with no gene match: 4. CDR3 sequence: CASSLTSGGAYEQYF. In DNA, the CDR3 is TGTGCCAGCAGTCTCACTAGCGGGGGGGCCTACGAGCAGTACTTC.

The rearrangement links TRBV7-9 to TRBJ2-2; TRBD1 might be the D (5 bases). Trimming removed 10 bases from V and 3 bases from J, with 12 bases in between. CDR1 and CDR2 (germline): SEHNR, FQNEAQ (reference sequence). CDR3 length: 13 amino acids. The CDR3 loop is CATSPGYTGELFF. CDR3 nucleotides: TGTGCCACCTCGCCAGGGTACACCGGGGAGCTGTTTTTT.

The chain is built from TRBV5-4 and TRBJ2-6; TRBD1 might be the D (5 bases). The germline V gene encodes CDR1 SGHNT and CDR2 YYREEE (reference sequence). Trimming pared 2 bases from V and 2 bases from J, leaving 8 bases between. This CDR3 comprises 15 residues. CDR3 amino acids: CASSFRVPGANVLTF. The CDR3 region has the DNA TGTGCCAGCAGCTTCAGGGTCCCTGGGGCCAACGTCCTGACTTTC.

The chain's CDR3 is CASSLLAGGYEQFF. In DNA, the CDR3 is TGTGCCAGCAGCTTACTAGCGGGGGGGTATGAGCAGTTCTTC. The V call is TRBV7-3, the J call TRBJ2-1; 12 bases are shared with TRBD2. The germline CDR1 and CDR2 sequences are SGHTA and FQGTGA. V dropped 2 bases and J dropped 8; count of bases not matched to a gene: 1. The CDR3 sequence is 14 residues long.

The CDR3 region has the DNA TGTGCCAGCAGCTTAAATAAAGCAGGCGAGCAGTTCTTC. Amino acid sequence: CASSLNKAGEQFF. The chain employs TRBV7-9 and TRBJ2-1, with no clear D. Germline values: CDR1 SEHNR, CDR2 FQNEAQ (reference sequence). The ends were cut back, 2 bases at V and 10 bases at J, with 12 bases in the middle. The CDR3 consists of 13 residues. Variable domain in full (rest from reference TRBV7-9 and TRBJ2-1): DTGVSQNPRHKITKRGQNVTFRCDPISEHNRLYWYRQTLGQGPEFLTYFQNEAQLEKSRLLSDRFSAERPKGSFSTLEIQRTEQGDSAMYLCASSLNKAGEQFFGPGTRLTVL.

The chain employs TRBV7-2 and TRBJ1-4, with D hard to call. V lost 1 base and J 1 base, leaving 7 bases between the germline ends. The CDR3 covers 15 residues. CDR1 is SGHTA, CDR2 FQGNSA, per germline. The CDR3 DNA sequence: TGTGCCAGCAGCTTAGTCGCCGGAACTAATGAAAAACTGTTTTTT. It translates to CASSLVAGTNEKLFF.

This rearrangement joins TRBV2 to TRBJ1-6, with 7 bases identical to TRBD1. This CDR3 is 14 amino acids long. Losses at the gene ends were 6 bases for V and 6 bases for J; bases not matched to a gene: 5. Germline V gene sequence: CDR1 SNHLY, CDR2 FYNNEI. The CDR3 DNA reads TGTGCCAGCAGGGGGGACAGCGTTAATTCACCCCTCCACTTT. Protein product: CASRGDSVNSPLHF.

The chain links TRBV1 to TRBJ2-3; TRBD2, as called in the table, went unchecked against the DNA. TRBV1 is noted as a pseudogene. The CDR3 has 20 residues. The CDR3 spells CTSSQDRLAGGPAPTDTQYF. DNA for the CDR3: TGCACCAGCAGCCAAGATCGACTAGCGGGGGGTCCGGCCCCCACAGATACGCAGTATTTT.

V is TRBV2 and J is TRBJ2-3, with 7 bases that match TRBD2. Germline CDR1 and CDR2: SNHLY and FYNNEI. V trimming: 0 bases; J trimming: 1 base; junction bases outside the gene matches: 4. The CDR3 is made up of 16 amino acids. Written as DNA, the CDR3 is TGTGCCAGCAGTGAAGCGCGGGGGAGAGGCACAGATACGCAGTATTTT. It translates to CASSEARGRGTDTQYF.